A selection of T cell receptor beta chains follows, all from one sample in a study of cytomegalovirus exposure and HLA in healthy donors. The assay was immunoSEQ multiplex PCR, and TCRdb's table has in-frame clones only and misses some. Of fewer than 200,000 clones listed, approximately 80% are singletons. The sample taken for sequencing was PBMCs. Source of these receptors: a woman aged 45-59 years in good health and CMV-seronegative. CDR3s include the opening cysteine and the closing phenylalanine or tryptophan. A D gene is named only where the DNA matches it firmly. Clone size is stated in some rows and not others, as once, few, many or a class when expanded.

clone_size cdr3_length d_call j_call v_call cdr3_aa cdr3_nt
. 17 TRBD2 TRBJ2-5 TRBV28 CASSPPTGRAGGETQYF TGTGCCAGCAGTCCCCCAACCGGGAGGGCGGGGGGGGAGACCCAGTACTTC
. 18 TRBD1 TRBJ2-2 TRBV27 CASTPLGGDRGYTGELFF TGTGCCAGCACCCCCCTGGGTGGAGACAGGGGGTATACCGGGGAGCTGTTTTTT
. 15 . TRBJ2-1 TRBV5-1 CASSNSERAGNEQFF TGCGCCAGCAGCAACTCCGAGCGGGCGGGCAATGAGCAGTTCTTC
. 15 TRBD2 TRBJ2-1 TRBV27 CASSPTSGRSNEQFF TGTGCCAGCAGTCCGACTAGCGGGAGGAGTAATGAGCAGTTCTTC
few 15 TRBD1 TRBJ2-3 TRBV7-2 CASSRTGQGTDTQYF TGTGCCAGCAGTCGAACCGGACAGGGGACAGATACGCAGTATTTT
few 16 . TRBJ2-7 TRBV7-9 CASSPNVGPQPYEQYF TGTGCCAGCAGCCCCAATGTGGGCCCCCAGCCCTACGAGCAGTACTTC
. 16 . TRBJ1-6 TRBV10-3 CAISASPRRENSPLHF TGTGCCATCAGTGCCTCCCCTCGAAGAGAAAATTCACCCCTCCACTTT
. 15 TRBD2 TRBJ2-7 TRBV7-3 CASSFGAGGAYEQYF TGTGCCAGCAGCTTCGGCGCGGGGGGCGCGTACGAGCAGTACTTC
. 16 TRBD1 TRBJ2-7 TRBV29-1 CSVEDPVGRGLYEQYF TGCAGCGTTGAAGATCCGGTCGGCAGGGGGCTCTACGAGCAGTACTTC
. 15 TRBD1 TRBJ2-7 TRBV6-5 CASSYARQGWHEQYF TGTGCCAGCAGTTACGCCCGACAGGGTTGGCACGAGCAGTACTTC
. 16 TRBD1 TRBJ1-1 TRBV7-8 CASSDPGQGINTEAFF TGTGCCAGCAGCGACCCGGGACAGGGTATTAACACTGAAGCTTTCTTT
. 20 TRBD2 TRBJ2-1 TRBV7-3 CASSLNPRTSGRSSYNEQFF TGTGCCAGCAGCTTAAATCCCCGGACTAGCGGGAGGAGCTCCTACAATGAGCAGTTCTTC
. 14 TRBD2 TRBJ2-3 TRBV4-2 CASNQRERTDTQYF TGTGCCAGCAACCAGCGGGAGCGCACAGATACGCAGTATTTT
. 14 . TRBJ2-1 TRBV10-3 CAISVQAPYNEQFF TGTGCCATCAGTGTTCAAGCGCCCTACAATGAGCAGTTCTTC
. 12 . TRBJ2-1 TRBV5-6 CASSLVSNEQFF TGTGCCAGCAGCTTGGTTAGTAATGAGCAGTTCTTC
. 15 TRBD1 TRBJ1-2 TRBV28 CASSTPGTVNYGYTF TGTGCCAGCAGTACCCCCGGGACAGTTAACTATGGCTACACCTTC
. 14 TRBD1 TRBJ1-6 TRBV6-6 CASKRQGENSPLHF TGTGCCAGCAAACGGCAGGGGGAGAATTCACCCCTCCACTTT
many 14 . TRBJ1-1 TRBV5-1 CASSSGGGYTEAFF TGCGCCAGCAGCTCGGGGGGCGGGTACACTGAAGCTTTCTTT
. 14 . TRBJ2-7 TRBV7-2 CASSLAWERYEQYF TGTGCCAGCAGCTTAGCTTGGGAGAGGTACGAGCAGTACTTC
. 12 . TRBJ2-5 TRBV28 CASSSLGETQYF TGTGCCAGCAGTTCACTAGGGGAGACCCAGTACTTC
. 17 TRBD1 TRBJ1-4 TRBV4-1 CASSQEGRGQGYEKLFF TGCGCCAGCAGCCAAGAAGGGAGGGGACAGGGTTATGAAAAACTGTTTTTT
. 14 . TRBJ1-5 TRBV7-2 CASSSLLSYQPQHF TGTGCCAGCAGCTCCCTCCTAAGCTATCAGCCCCAGCATTTT
. 13 . TRBJ1-5 TRBV7-2 CASSPEGIQPQHF TGTGCCAGCAGCCCCGAGGGTATTCAGCCCCAGCATTTT
. 17 . TRBJ1-5 TRBV27 CASSLAGSLYSNQPQHF TGTGCCAGCAGTCTCGCGGGTTCCCTTTATAGCAATCAGCCCCAGCATTTT
. 15 . TRBJ2-7 TRBV7-9 CASSAQGSKRYEQYF TGTGCCAGCAGCGCACAGGGCAGTAAACGCTACGAGCAGTACTTC
. 14 TRBD2 TRBJ2-7 TRBV28 CASVVAGGAYEQYF TGTGCCAGCGTTGTAGCGGGAGGCGCCTACGAGCAGTACTTC
. 14 . TRBJ2-7 TRBV11-3 CASSPGSSAYEQCF TGTGCCAGCAGCCCGGGGAGCTCCGCCTACGAGCAGTGCTTC
few 17 . TRBJ1-1 TRBV2 CASSDPPGQLGSVGAFF TGTGCCAGCAGTGACCCCCCGGGACAATTAGGCTCGGTGGGAGCTTTCTTT
few 15 TRBD2 TRBJ2-1 TRBV11-3 CASSMGLAGGNEQFF TGTGCCAGCAGCATGGGACTAGCGGGGGGCAATGAGCAGTTCTTC
. 15 TRBD1 TRBJ1-1 TRBV28 CASTTGKGANTEAFF TGTGCCAGTACCACAGGGAAGGGGGCGAACACTGAAGCTTTCTTT
. 14 TRBD2 TRBJ2-5 TRBV7-9 CASSLVLAGETQYF TGTGCCAGCAGCTTAGTGCTAGCGGGAGAGACCCAGTACTTC
. 19 . TRBJ2-3 TRBV13 CASSSPTSYAESSTDTQYF TGTGCCAGCAGCTCGCCCACCAGCTACGCGGAGAGTAGCACAGATACGCAGTATTTT
. 14 TRBD1 TRBJ2-5 TRBV6-5 CASSYLGTDPPQYF TGTGCCAGCAGTTACCTAGGGACAGATCCCCCCCAGTACTTC
. 15 . TRBJ2-4 TRBV2 CASSEASGLGNIQYF TGTGCCAGCAGTGAAGCTTCAGGGCTGGGAAACATTCAGTACTTC
few 15 . TRBJ1-1 TRBV10-3 CAIGIGIGMNTEAFF TGTGCCATCGGCATTGGCATTGGCATGAACACTGAAGCTTTCTTT
. 15 . TRBJ2-3 TRBV6-6 CASSPGGVGTDTQYF TGTGCCAGCAGTCCCGGCGGTGTGGGCACAGATACGCAGTATTTT
. 15 TRBD2 TRBJ2-5 TRBV15 CATSPLAGEVETQYF TGTGCCACCAGCCCACTAGCGGGAGAAGTCGAGACCCAGTACTTC
. 14 . TRBJ2-7 TRBV6-5 CASGYRATPYEQYF TGTGCCAGCGGCTACAGAGCAACACCCTACGAGCAGTACTTC
. 11 TRBD2 TRBJ2-1 TRBV29-1 CSTGLAGEQFF TGCAGCACCGGACTAGCGGGTGAGCAGTTCTTC
few 13 . TRBJ1-5 TRBV30 CAWRGQSNQPQHF TGTGCCTGGAGGGGGCAGAGCAATCAGCCCCAGCATTTT
once 16 TRBD2 TRBJ2-2 TRBV5-8 CASSLMAGATTGELFF TGTGCCAGCAGCTTGATGGCGGGAGCGACCACCGGGGAGCTGTTTTTT
. 16 . TRBJ2-7 TRBV9 CASSPQDSPSSYEQYF TGTGCCAGCAGCCCCCAAGACAGCCCGAGCTCCTACGAGCAGTACTTC
. 15 TRBD1 TRBJ2-7 TRBV9 CASSLTGTGLHEQYF TGTGCCAGCAGCCTTACCGGGACAGGGCTCCACGAGCAGTACTTC
. 18 TRBD1 TRBJ2-2 TRBV7-9 CASSPGTGGDGDTGELFF TGTGCCAGCAGTCCCGGGACAGGGGGCGATGGTGACACCGGGGAGCTGTTTTTT
. 15 . TRBJ1-1 TRBV14 CASSQGRLQDTEAFF TGTGCCAGCAGCCAAGGCAGGCTCCAGGACACTGAAGCTTTCTTT
few 14 . TRBJ2-3 TRBV5-6 CASSLLQDADTQYF TGTGCCAGCAGCTTGCTACAGGACGCAGATACGCAGTATTTT
. 16 TRBD1 TRBJ2-7 TRBV28 CASSSPSGTGRHEQYF TGTGCCAGCAGTTCTCCCTCCGGGACAGGTCGCCACGAGCAGTACTTC
. 12 . TRBJ1-1 TRBV18 CASSPKQGQAFF TGTGCCAGCTCACCAAAGCAGGGCCAAGCTTTCTTT
. 13 . TRBJ2-7 TRBV4-2 CASSEAESYEQYF TGTGCCAGCAGCGAGGCAGAATCCTACGAGCAGTACTTC
. 14 . TRBJ2-5 TRBV5-1 CASSAGTRQETQYF TGCGCCAGCAGCGCCGGGACACGGCAAGAGACCCAGTACTTC
. 20 TRBD2 TRBJ2-1 TRBV4-3 CASSQALAGGSHGSYNEQFF TGCGCCAGCAGCCAAGCCCTAGCGGGCGGGAGTCACGGCTCCTACAATGAGCAGTTCTTC
. 16 . TRBJ1-1 TRBV5-1 CASSTTRTGRGTEAFF TGCGCCAGCAGCACAACAAGGACTGGCCGGGGGACTGAAGCTTTCTTT
. 15 . TRBJ2-6 TRBV29-1 CSVEEPVSGANVLTF TGCAGCGTTGAAGAACCGGTCTCTGGGGCCAACGTCCTGACTTTC
. 15 . TRBJ2-3 TRBV5-1 CASADRAGAPDTQYF TGCGCCAGTGCGGATCGGGCGGGGGCCCCAGATACGCAGTATTTT